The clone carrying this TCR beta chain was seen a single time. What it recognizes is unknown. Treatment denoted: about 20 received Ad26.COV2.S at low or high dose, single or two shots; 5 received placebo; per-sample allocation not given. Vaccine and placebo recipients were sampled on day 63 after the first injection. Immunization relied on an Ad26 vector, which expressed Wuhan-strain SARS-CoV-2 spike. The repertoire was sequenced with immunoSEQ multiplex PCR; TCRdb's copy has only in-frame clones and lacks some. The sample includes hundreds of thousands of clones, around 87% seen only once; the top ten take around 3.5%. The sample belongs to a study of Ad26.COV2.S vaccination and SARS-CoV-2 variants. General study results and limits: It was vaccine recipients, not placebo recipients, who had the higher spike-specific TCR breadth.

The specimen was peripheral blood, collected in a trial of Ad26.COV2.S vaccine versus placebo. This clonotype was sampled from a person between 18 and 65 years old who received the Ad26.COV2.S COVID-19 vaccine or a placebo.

The CDR3 here is CASSQANTGGSGYTF. The CDR3, as DNA: TGTGCCAGCAGCCAAGCAAATACAGGGGGCAGTGGCTACACCTTC. The V call is TRBV4-2, the J call TRBJ1-2; 9 bases are a match to TRBD1. Germline CDR1 reads LGHNA; CDR2 reads YNFKEQ. This CDR3 has 15 amino acids. J gave up 7 bases and V 1 base, and 7 bases lay outside the gene matches.